One sample yielded the 8 T cell receptor beta chains listed below, sequenced in a study of T cells after yellow fever vaccination. A single record per CDR3 protein comes from TCRdb applying MiXCR to the 5' RACE reads. Of 510,000 or so distinct CDR3 sequences listed, approximately 21% were seen once; the top ten hold 13% to 15%. This specimen was PBMCs, taken 15 days after the yellow fever booster vaccination. These TCRs come from a man under 40 who received the YFV17D yellow fever vaccine.

This clonotype was detected a few times. The rearrangement uses TRBV10-3 and TRBJ2-7; D ambiguous. Germline V gene lookup returns CDR1 ENHRY and CDR2 SYGVKD. Trimming stripped 4 bases from V and 2 bases from J, with 12 bases between. This CDR3 has 14 amino acids. This CDR3 is CAISVSVQAYEQYF. CDR3 in DNA: TGTGCCATCAGTGTCTCGGTACAAGCCTACGAGCAGTACTTC.

The rearrangement joins TRBV4-2 to TRBJ1-2; 11 bases fit TRBD1. From germline, CDR1 is LGHNA and CDR2 YNFKEQ. The CDR3 runs 14 residues. The V and J ends lost 4 bases and 5 bases, in that order; junction bases with no gene match: 3. The CDR3 reads CASSPGQGAYGYTF. CDR3 bases: TGTGCCAGCAGCCCAGGACAGGGGGCATATGGCTACACCTTC.

The chain is built from TRBV2 and TRBJ2-4; D ambiguous. V shed 3 bases and J shed 0 bases, with 9 bases lying between them. This CDR3 has 15 residues. Germline CDR1 and CDR2: SNHLY and FYNNEI. CDR3 bases: TGTGCCAGCAGTGACTCAGTCCTAGCCAAAAACATTCAGTACTTC. Residues: CASSDSVLAKNIQYF. Full variable domain (rest looked up from reference TRBV2 and TRBJ2-4): EPEVTQTPSHQVTQMGQEVILRCVPISNHLYFYWYRQILGQKVEFLVSFYNNEISEKSEIFDDQFSVERPDGSNFTLKIRSTKLEDSAMYFCASSDSVLAKNIQYFGAGTRLSVL.

This clonotype was detected a few times. V is TRBV12-3 or TRBV12-4 and J is TRBJ2-5; D possibly corresponds to TRBD1 (5 bases). Between the trimmed V and J ends, which lost 0 bases and 5 bases, there was a span of 10 bases. The CDR3 is 14 residues long. CDR3 loop: CASSLAGPLETQYF. For the CDR3, the DNA is TGTGCCAGCAGTTTAGCGGGGCCCCTCGAGACCCAGTACTTC.

This chain uses TRBV5-1 with TRBJ2-6, with D tentatively TRBD2 (6 bases). CDR3 size: 15 residues. Germline values: CDR1 SGHRS, CDR2 YFSETQ. Between the trimmed V and J ends, which lost 3 bases and 2 bases, there was a span of 9 bases. CDR3 bases: TGCGCCAGCAGCTACCCGGGAGCTGGGGCCAACGTCCTGACTTTC. Encoded protein: CASSYPGAGANVLTF.

This clonotype was observed a handful of times. This sequence joins TRBV5-1 and TRBJ2-5; tentative D call: TRBD1 (7 bases). The germline gives CDR1 SGHRS, CDR2 YFSETQ. The CDR3 has 15 amino acids. With 6 bases removed from V and 5 bases from J, the gap between germline ends came to 20 bases. CDR3 sequence: CASTQQQGTLETQYF. CDR3 nucleotides: TGCGCCAGCACCCAACAACAGGGGACTTTGGAGACCCAGTACTTC.

The gene calls are TRBV11-3 and TRBJ2-7, with a possible D match to TRBD1 (6 bases). Per the germline V gene, CDR1 is SGHNT and CDR2 is YENEEA. V lost 5 bases and J 3 bases, leaving 11 bases between the germline ends. This CDR3 comprises 13 residues. CDR3: CASSQEDSYEQYF. The CDR3 DNA sequence: TGTGCCAGCAGCCAAGAGGACAGCTACGAGCAGTACTTC. Full variable domain (outside the CDR3, taken from reference TRBV11-3 and TRBJ2-7): EAGVVQSPRYKIIEKKQPVAFWCNPISGHNTLYWYLQNLGQGPELLIRYENEEAVDDSQLPKDRFSAERLKGVDSTLKIQPAELGDSAVYLCASSQEDSYEQYFGPGTRLTVT.

This clonotype appeared a few times. This chain joins TRBV4-3 and TRBJ2-5, with D perhaps TRBD2 (6 bases). The CDR3 is made up of 15 amino acids. Germline lookup yields CDR1 LGHNA and CDR2 YSLEER. V lost 0 bases and J 4 bases, leaving 12 bases between the germline ends. The DNA of the CDR3 is TGCGCCAGCAGCCAAGATTCGGGAGTCCCAGAGACCCAGTACTTC. Translated, it gives CASSQDSGVPETQYF.